This T cell receptor beta chain was documented in a study of blood T cell repertoires in COVID-19. CDR1 and CDR2 (germline): SNHLY, FYNNEI. The CDR3 covers 14 residues. The V end lost 3 bases, the J end lost 4 bases, and 9 bases lay between the germline ends. This clone was seen only once. The protocol was immunoSEQ multiplex PCR, while the TCRdb copy is restricted to in-frame clones and leaves out a portion. The data contain approximately 270,000 clones, under 90% of them seen just once; the ten biggest clones take up about 1.7%. Symptom resolution, clearance, or two negative PCRs marked donors in Cohort 3 as recovered.

The TCR sequence derives from a man aged 35 to 55 who had recovered from COVID-19. Material: PBMCs or T cells enriched from blood (not recorded which). The chain recombines TRBV2 with TRBJ1-4; no firm D call. The CDR3 sequence is CASSELYLNEKLFF. The CDR3 nucleotides are TGTGCCAGCAGTGAGCTCTACCTTAATGAAAAACTGTTTTTT.